This T cell receptor (beta chain) was captured by sequencing in a study of blood T cell repertoires in COVID-19. V shed 4 bases, J shed 4 bases, and the junction held 13 bases outside the gene matches. This CDR3 spans 17 amino acids. The germline gives CDR1 LGHDT, CDR2 YNNKEL (reference sequence). This clone was observed a handful of times. TCRdb's table, derived via immunoSEQ multiplex PCR, lists solely in-frame clones and lacks some. The sample records around 300,000 clones, around 87% being singletons. This sequence was found in a woman aged 18 to 35 with acute COVID-19. The J gene is TRBJ2-5, the V gene TRBV3-1 (or the pseudogene TRBV3-2); 9 bases match TRBD1. Material: PBMCs or T cells enriched from blood (not recorded which). CDR3 coding DNA: TGTGCCAGCAGCCGGGACAGGGTCGGTAGTGGCCGAGAGACCCAGTACTTC. It is translated as CASSRDRVGSGRETQYF.